This is a list of T cell receptor beta chains from one sample in a study of tumor-infiltrating lymphocytes in primary liver carcinoma. One entry per CDR3 protein, called by TCRdb with MiXCR from the multiplex PCR reads. This table holds 300,000 to 350,000 distinct CDR3 sequences, almost 60% found once. The sequenced material came from peripheral blood. Receptor source: a young woman with primary liver carcinoma and hepatitis B virus infection. CDR3s include the opening cysteine and the closing phenylalanine or tryptophan. The D gene is left open where the match is weak. Clone size is given for some rows only: seen once, a few or many times, or a class if the clone is expanded.

j_gene: TRBJ2-2
d_gene: -
abundance: few
v_gene: TRBV10-2
CDR3nt: TGCGCCAGCAGTGAGTGGACTGTGAACACCGGGGAGCTGTTTTTT
CDR3aa: CASSEWTVNTGELFF

j_gene: TRBJ2-3
d_gene: -
abundance: -
v_gene: TRBV29-1
CDR3nt: TGCAGCGTTGGGGGGAGTATCCACACAGATACGCAGTATTTT
CDR3aa: CSVGGSIHTDTQYF

j_gene: TRBJ1-1
d_gene: -
abundance: many
v_gene: TRBV11-2
CDR3nt: TGTGCCAGCAGCCCAACGAACACTGAAGCTTTCTTT
CDR3aa: CASSPTNTEAFF

j_gene: TRBJ2-7
d_gene: -
abundance: once
v_gene: TRBV11-1
CDR3nt: TGTGACAGCAGCATCGACGCGTACTCCTACAAGCAGTACTTC
CDR3aa: CDSSIDAYSYKQYF

j_gene: TRBJ2-3
d_gene: -
abundance: -
v_gene: TRBV6-2/TRBV6-3
CDR3nt: TGTGCCAGCAGTAACAGACTAGTTCCAGATACGCAGTATTTT
CDR3aa: CASSNRLVPDTQYF

j_gene: TRBJ2-1
d_gene: -
abundance: -
v_gene: TRBV11-1
CDR3nt: TGTGCCAGCAACTTAGGACAGAATAATGAGCAGTTCTTC
CDR3aa: CASNLGQNNEQFF

j_gene: TRBJ1-1
d_gene: -
abundance: many
v_gene: TRBV29-1
CDR3nt: TGCAGCGTTCTCGACAGGATCATGAACACTGAAGCTTTCTTT
CDR3aa: CSVLDRIMNTEAFF

j_gene: TRBJ2-2
d_gene: -
abundance: -
v_gene: TRBV7-8
CDR3nt: TGTGCCAGCAGCTTAGCGCAGGTGGCTTCGAACACCGGGGAGCTGTTTTTT
CDR3aa: CASSLAQVASNTGELFF

j_gene: TRBJ2-5
d_gene: -
abundance: -
v_gene: TRBV7-9
CDR3nt: TGTGCCAGCAGCCCCGTTGACCAGTACTTC
CDR3aa: CASSPVDQYF

j_gene: TRBJ2-7
d_gene: -
abundance: few
v_gene: TRBV5-5
CDR3nt: TGTGCCAGCAGCTTCCCGTCAGACGAGCAGTACTTC
CDR3aa: CASSFPSDEQYF

j_gene: TRBJ2-7
d_gene: TRBD1
abundance: few
v_gene: TRBV12-3/TRBV12-4
CDR3nt: TGTGCCAGCAGCCAGGGGACAGGACACTACGAGCAGTACTTC
CDR3aa: CASSQGTGHYEQYF

j_gene: TRBJ2-3
d_gene: -
abundance: few
v_gene: TRBV14
CDR3nt: TGTGCCAGCAGCCTTCGCTACCTAGGGGGAAACGCAGATACGCAGTATTTT
CDR3aa: CASSLRYLGGNADTQYF

j_gene: TRBJ1-5
d_gene: TRBD1
abundance: -
v_gene: TRBV6-1
CDR3nt: TGTGCCAGCTTAGAAGGGACAGGGTCAGGCAATCAACCCCAGCATTTT
CDR3aa: CASLEGTGSGNQPQHF

j_gene: TRBJ2-1
d_gene: -
abundance: many
v_gene: TRBV12-3/TRBV12-4
CDR3nt: TGTGCCAGCAGTTATCCAGGGATCTATGAGCAGTTCTTC
CDR3aa: CASSYPGIYEQFF

j_gene: TRBJ2-7
d_gene: -
abundance: few
v_gene: TRBV6-1
CDR3nt: TGTGCCAGCAGTGAAGCGCGGGGGACAGAGCAGTACTTC
CDR3aa: CASSEARGTEQYF

j_gene: TRBJ2-5
d_gene: TRBD1
abundance: -
v_gene: TRBV28
CDR3nt: TGTGCCACCGGACAGGGCGGAGAAGAGACCCAGTACTTC
CDR3aa: CATGQGGEETQYF

j_gene: TRBJ2-7
d_gene: -
abundance: -
v_gene: TRBV7-9
CDR3nt: TGTGCCAGCAGCTTATACGCGGCAGGGCCGGGCTGCGAGCAGTACTTC
CDR3aa: CASSLYAAGPGCEQYF

j_gene: TRBJ2-1
d_gene: -
abundance: -
v_gene: TRBV28
CDR3nt: TGTGCCAGCAATTTATCTCTAGTGGGAGGTCGCAATGAGCAATTCTTC
CDR3aa: CASNLSLVGGRNEQFF